Sequencing of this TCR beta chain was carried out in a study of T-cell reconstitution after alpha-beta-depleted transplantation in children. Germline V lookup: CDR1 SGHVS, CDR2 FNYEAQ. This CDR3 comprises 13 residues. Between the trimmed V and J ends, which lost 5 bases and 6 bases, there was a span of 11 bases. During its preparation, the TCRbeta library received unique molecular identifiers. TCRdb re-derived calls from the PCR reads in MiXCR, one entry per CDR3 protein. The sample contains roughly 500,000 distinct CDR3 sequences, roughly 18% of which appear only once. This specimen consisted of PBMCs from the stem cell graft donor, obtained from the stem cell graft. The TCR was taken from a human donor who donated a stem cell graft to a child with acute lymphoblastic leukemia. The chain combines TRBV7-6 with TRBJ1-5, with a weak D call TRBD1 (6 bases). In DNA form, the CDR3 reads TGTGCCAGCAGCCGGACAGTAACTCAGCCCCAGCATTTT. Residues: CASSRTVTQPQHF.